These 10 T cell receptor beta chains originate from one sample sequenced in a study of blood T cell repertoires in COVID-19. Assay: immunoSEQ multiplex PCR; the TCRdb copy retains only in-frame clones and omits some. The sample carries 300,000 to 400,000 clones, about 88% recorded once. Sequenced material: peripheral blood. Receptors originate from a woman aged 70 to 79 with COVID-19, enrolled during active disease.

V usage is TRBV2 and J usage is TRBJ2-1; 8 bases line up with TRBD2. Germline trimming cut 5 bases from V and 12 bases from J; bases unmatched to any gene: 3. CDR3 length: 11 amino acids. Germline lookup yields CDR1 SNHLY and CDR2 FYNNEI. As DNA, the CDR3 is TGTGCCAGCAGTCGGCTAGCGGGGCAGTTCTTC. The encoded protein is CASSRLAGQFF. Looking up the rest from reference TRBV2 and TRBJ2-1 gives the full variable domain: EPEVTQTPSHQVTQMGQEVILRCVPISNHLYFYWYRQILGQKVEFLVSFYNNEISEKSEIFDDQFSVERPDGSNFTLKIRSTKLEDSAMYFCASSRLAGQFFGPGTRLTVL.

The chain links TRBV27 to TRBJ2-3; 14 bases are a match to TRBD2. CDR1 is MNHEY and CDR2 is SMNVEV in the germline V gene (reference sequence). CDR3 size: 15 residues. The J segment lost 7 bases and the V segment lost 4 bases, leaving 4 bases of the junction unmatched. CDR3 DNA sequence: TGTGCCAGCAGTTGGGGACTAGCGGGGGCGAATACGCAGTATTTT. Its translation is CASSWGLAGANTQYF.

This clone was counted a single time. V usage is TRBV9 and J usage is TRBJ1-1; possible D gene TRBD1, 5 bases. This CDR3 is built from 15 residues. V was trimmed by 2 bases and J by 1 base, leaving 12 bases between them. Germline values: CDR1 SGDLS, CDR2 YYNGEE. CDR3 sequence: CASSVEGVGNTEAFF. The CDR3 coding sequence is TGTGCCAGCAGCGTCGAAGGGGTGGGGAACACTGAAGCTTTCTTT.

This sequence joins TRBV6-5 and TRBJ2-7; weak D call: TRBD2 (5 bases). CDR3 length: 15 amino acids. Deletions cut 0 bases from V and 7 bases from J, with 16 bases between. In germline, CDR1 is MNHEY, CDR2 SVGAGI. In DNA form, the CDR3 reads TGTGCCAGCAGTTACTCCAGGACCCTCACGGGGGAGCAGTACTTC. Translation: CASSYSRTLTGEQYF.

The chain couples TRBV28 to TRBJ1-2, with D perhaps TRBD1 (6 bases). The germline V gene encodes CDR1 MDHEN and CDR2 SYDVKM. V shed 6 bases and J shed 5 bases, with 13 bases lying between them. There are 13 residues in the CDR3. CDR3: CASSPQGGYGYTF. In DNA form, the CDR3 reads TGTGCCAGCAGCCCACAGGGTGGTTATGGCTACACCTTC.

This sequence joins TRBV5-1 and TRBJ1-2; 10 bases match TRBD1. Trimming took 3 bases from V and 2 from J; bases not matched to a gene: 4. This CDR3 region has 15 residues. Germline loops: CDR1 SGHRS, CDR2 YFSETQ. In DNA, the CDR3 is TGCGCCAGCAGCTCCCCGGACAGGGGGAACTATGGCTACACCTTC. It encodes CASSSPDRGNYGYTF.

This clone appeared a few times. The rearrangement joins TRBV2 to TRBJ2-3, with 13 bases that match TRBD2. The CDR3 totals 15 residues. Looked up from germline, CDR1 is SNHLY and CDR2 is FYNNEI. Losses at the gene ends were 6 bases for V and 9 bases for J; bases not matched to a gene: 9. Written as DNA, the CDR3 is TGTGCCAGCAGCGGACTAGCGGGGGCCATAGGGACGCAGTATTTT. As protein: CASSGLAGAIGTQYF.

This sequence joins TRBV4-1 and TRBJ1-4; no definite D call. Per the germline V gene, CDR1 is MGHRA and CDR2 is YSYEKL. With 2 bases removed from V and 5 bases from J, the gap between germline ends came to 6 bases. The CDR3 totals 13 residues. CDR3 loop: CASSQSGNEKLFF. In DNA form, the CDR3 reads TGCGCCAGCAGCCAATCGGGAAATGAAAAACTGTTTTTT.

In its sample, this clone was seen once. The V and J genes are TRBV19 and TRBJ2-2; 9 bases map to TRBD2. The CDR3 contains 15 residues. The V gene's germline CDR1 is LNHDA and CDR2 SQIVND (reference sequence). V lost 5 bases to trimming and J lost 7 bases; unmatched junction nucleotides: 8. The CDR3 bases are TGTGCCAGTAGTGTGGGGACTAGCAAAATCGGGGAGCTGTTTTTT. As protein: CASSVGTSKIGELFF.

J is TRBJ1-2 and V is TRBV5-1; no firm D call. V lost 0 bases, J lost 2 bases, and 14 bases lay in between. The CDR3 runs to 16 residues. Germline lookup yields CDR1 SGHRS and CDR2 YFSETQ. The CDR3 reads CASSLAGSRKNYGYTF. DNA for the CDR3: TGCGCCAGCAGCTTGGCCGGGAGCAGGAAGAACTATGGCTACACCTTC.